This T cell receptor (beta chain) comes out of a study of control samples from healthy donors and cancer patients. Sequencing used immunoSEQ multiplex PCR; TCRdb keeps in-frame clones, though not all of them. The table lists roughly 450,000 clones, approximately 92% of them singletons, with 5% to 7% in the top ten. The CDR3 consists of 13 residues. V was clipped by 6 bases and J by 1 base, with 6 bases between them. CDR1 and CDR2 (germline): MDHEN, SYDVKM. The specimen was PBMCs. The V call is TRBV28, the J call TRBJ2-2, with D unresolved. This receptor was identified in a man aged 35-49 years with head and neck cancer. In DNA form, the CDR3 reads TGTGCCAGCAGGACACTGAACACCGGGGAGCTGTTTTTT. Translating it yields CASRTLNTGELFF. Supplemented by reference TRBV28 and TRBJ2-2, the full variable domain reads DVKVTQSSRYLVKRTGEKVFLECVQDMDHENMFWYRQDPGLGLRLIYFSYDVKMKEKGDIPEGYSVSREKKERFSLILESASTNQTSMYLCASRTLNTGELFFGEGSRLTVL.